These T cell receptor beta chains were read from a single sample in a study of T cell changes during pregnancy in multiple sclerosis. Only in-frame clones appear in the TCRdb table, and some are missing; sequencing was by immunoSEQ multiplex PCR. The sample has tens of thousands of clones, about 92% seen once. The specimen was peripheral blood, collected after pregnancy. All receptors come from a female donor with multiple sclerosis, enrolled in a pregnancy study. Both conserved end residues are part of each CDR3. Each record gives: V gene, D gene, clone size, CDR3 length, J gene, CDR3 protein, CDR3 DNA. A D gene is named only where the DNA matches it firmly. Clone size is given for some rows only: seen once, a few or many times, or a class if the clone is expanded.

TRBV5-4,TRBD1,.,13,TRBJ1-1,CASSGQGAIEAFF,TGTGCCAGCAGTGGACAGGGGGCTATTGAAGCTTTCTTT
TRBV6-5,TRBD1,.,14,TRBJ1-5,CASSRDSLYQPQHF,TGTGCCAGCAGCCGGGACAGCCTTTATCAGCCCCAGCATTTT
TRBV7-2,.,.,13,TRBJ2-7,CASSPTGFDEQYF,TGTGCCAGCAGCCCCACGGGATTTGACGAGCAGTACTTC
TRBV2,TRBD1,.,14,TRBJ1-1,CASNPTGLSTEAFF,TGTGCCAGCAACCCGACAGGGCTAAGCACTGAAGCTTTCTTT
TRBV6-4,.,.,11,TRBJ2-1,CASSDGPLRFF,TGTGCCAGCAGTGACGGTCCGCTGCGGTTCTTC
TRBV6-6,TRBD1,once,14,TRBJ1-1,CASSGDRVGAEAFF,TGTGCCAGCAGTGGCGACAGGGTGGGGGCTGAAGCTTTCTTT
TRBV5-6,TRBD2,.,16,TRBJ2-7,CASSLGAGGGLYEQYF,TGTGCCAGCAGCTTGGGGGCTGGCGGGGGACTCTACGAGCAGTACTTC
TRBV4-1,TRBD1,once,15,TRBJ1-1,CASSLTDRGLAEAFF,TGCGCCAGCAGCCTTACGGACAGGGGGCTGGCTGAAGCTTTCTTT
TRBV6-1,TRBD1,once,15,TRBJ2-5,CASSFAGTGLETQYF,TGTGCCAGCAGTTTTGCCGGGACAGGGTTGGAGACCCAGTACTTC
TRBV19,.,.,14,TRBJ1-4,CASSPTGTNEKLFF,TGTGCCAGTAGTCCGACAGGAACTAATGAAAAACTGTTTTTT
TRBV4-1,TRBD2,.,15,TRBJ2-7,CASSQLAGGTYEQYF,TGCGCCAGCAGCCAACTAGCGGGAGGTACCTACGAGCAGTACTTC
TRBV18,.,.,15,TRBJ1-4,CASSPRAPRDEKLFF,TGTGCCAGCTCACCGCGGGCCCCGAGGGATGAAAAACTGTTTTTT
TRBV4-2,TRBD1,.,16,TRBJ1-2,CASSQDGDSPSYGYTF,TGTGCCAGCAGCCAAGATGGGGACAGCCCATCCTATGGCTACACCTTC
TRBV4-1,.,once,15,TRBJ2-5,CASSQDGRVQETQYF,TGCGCCAGCAGCCAAGATGGCAGGGTTCAAGAGACCCAGTACTTC
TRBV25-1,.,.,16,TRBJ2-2,CASSEYGQGFTGELFF,TGTGCCAGCAGTGAATATGGGCAGGGGTTTACCGGGGAGCTGTTTTTT
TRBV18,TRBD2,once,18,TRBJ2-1,CASSPQFLAGDPYNEQFF,TGTGCCAGCTCACCCCAATTCCTAGCGGGGGATCCCTACAATGAGCAGTTCTTC
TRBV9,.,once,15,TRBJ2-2,CASSVKSEYTGELFF,TGTGCCAGCAGCGTAAAGTCAGAATACACCGGGGAGCTGTTTTTT
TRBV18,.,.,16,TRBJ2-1,CASSPPNGQRNNEQFF,TGTGCCAGCTCACCACCTAACGGACAGCGAAACAATGAGCAGTTCTTC
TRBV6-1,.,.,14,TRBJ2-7,CASSPGHSSYEQYF,TGTGCCAGCAGTCCGGGACACAGCTCCTACGAGCAGTACTTC
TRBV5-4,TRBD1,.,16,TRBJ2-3,CASSPSRTGGADTQYF,TGTGCCAGCAGCCCGTCCCGGACAGGGGGCGCTGATACGCAGTATTTT
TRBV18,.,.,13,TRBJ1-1,CASSPSQGTEAFF,TGTGCCAGCTCACCTTCACAGGGCACTGAAGCTTTCTTT
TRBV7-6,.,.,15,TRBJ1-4,CASSPRSGGGEKLFF,TGTGCCAGCAGCCCGAGATCGGGGGGCGGAGAAAAACTGTTTTTT
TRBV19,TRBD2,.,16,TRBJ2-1,CASSLQLAGGGGEQFF,TGTGCCAGTAGTCTCCAACTAGCGGGAGGAGGGGGTGAGCAGTTCTTC
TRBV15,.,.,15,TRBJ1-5,CATSTRTIADQPQHF,TGTGCCACCAGCACACGAACAATCGCGGATCAGCCCCAGCATTTT
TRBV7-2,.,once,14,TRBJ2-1,CASSLVQGYNEQFF,TGTGCCAGCAGCTTAGTCCAGGGCTACAATGAGCAGTTCTTC
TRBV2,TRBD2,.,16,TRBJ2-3,CASSLGTSGGVDTQYF,TGTGCCAGCAGCCTAGGAACTAGCGGGGGAGTAGATACGCAGTATTTT
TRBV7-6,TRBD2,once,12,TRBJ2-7,CASGTSGDEQYF,TGTGCCAGCGGGACTAGCGGAGACGAGCAGTACTTC
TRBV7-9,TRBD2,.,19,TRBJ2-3,CASSSSVSSGRALADTQYF,TGTGCCAGCAGCTCTTCCGTATCAAGCGGGAGGGCCCTCGCAGATACGCAGTATTTT
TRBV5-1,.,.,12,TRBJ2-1,CASSLLLDEQFF,TGCGCCAGCAGCTTACTTCTAGATGAGCAGTTCTTC
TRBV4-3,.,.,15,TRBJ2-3,CASSYGSSFTDTQYF,TGCGCCAGCAGCTACGGGTCTAGTTTCACAGATACGCAGTATTTT
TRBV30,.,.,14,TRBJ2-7,CAWSSSGLSYEQYF,TGTGCCTGGAGTTCCTCGGGACTCTCCTACGAGCAGTACTTC
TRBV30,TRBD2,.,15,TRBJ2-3,CAWRKTREGADTQYF,TGTGCCTGGAGAAAGACGCGGGAGGGAGCAGATACGCAGTATTTT
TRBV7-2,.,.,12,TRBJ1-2,CASSPGQGGYTF,TGTGCCAGCAGCCCCGGACAAGGTGGCTACACCTTC
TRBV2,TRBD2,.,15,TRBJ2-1,CASTYPSGRGNEQFF,TGTGCCAGCACGTACCCTAGCGGGAGGGGAAATGAGCAGTTCTTC
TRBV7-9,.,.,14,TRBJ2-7,CASSSPLGAYEQYF,TGTGCCAGCAGCTCCCCTCTCGGGGCCTACGAGCAGTACTTC
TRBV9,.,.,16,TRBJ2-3,CASSVEGVYLPDTQYF,TGTGCCAGCAGCGTAGAGGGGGTCTATCTCCCAGATACGCAGTATTTT
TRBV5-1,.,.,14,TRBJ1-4,CASSLEGAGEKLFF,TGCGCCAGCAGCTTGGAAGGGGCAGGCGAAAAACTGTTTTTT
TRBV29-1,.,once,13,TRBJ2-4,CRWLHLAKNIQYF,TGCAGATGGCTCCATCTAGCCAAAAACATTCAGTACTTC
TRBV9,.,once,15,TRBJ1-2,CASSVSTRRDPGYTF,TGTGCCAGCAGCGTATCGACACGTCGAGATCCTGGCTACACCTTC
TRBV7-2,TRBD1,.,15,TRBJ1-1,CASSLDGQGRTEAFF,TGTGCCAGCAGCTTAGACGGACAGGGGCGCACTGAAGCTTTCTTT
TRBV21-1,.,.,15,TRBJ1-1,CASSLRDRGNTEAFF,TGTGCCAGCAGCCTTCGGGACAGGGGGAACACTGAAGCTTTCTTT
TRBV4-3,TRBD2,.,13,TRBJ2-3,CASSQDRSGEKYF,TGCGCCAGCAGCCAAGACCGCAGCGGGGAGAAGTATTTT
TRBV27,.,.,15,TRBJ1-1,CASGPIKQVNTEAFF,TGTGCCAGCGGCCCGATTAAACAGGTGAACACTGAAGCTTTCTTT
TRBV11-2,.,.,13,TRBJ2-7,CASSLDRGNEQYF,TGTGCCAGCAGCTTAGACAGGGGAAACGAGCAGTACTTC
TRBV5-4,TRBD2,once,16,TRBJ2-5,CASSLAASGRQETQYF,TGTGCCAGCAGCTTGGCCGCTAGCGGGAGGCAAGAGACCCAGTACTTC
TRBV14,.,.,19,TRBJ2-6,CASSLRDRPKASGANVLTF,TGTGCCAGCAGCCTGCGGGACCGCCCTAAGGCGTCTGGGGCCAACGTCCTGACTTTC
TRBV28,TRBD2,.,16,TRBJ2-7,CASSPWTSGASYEQYF,TGTGCCAGCAGTCCCTGGACTAGCGGAGCCTCCTACGAGCAGTACTTC
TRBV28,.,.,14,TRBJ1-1,CASSFGRVKTEAFF,TGTGCCAGCAGTTTCGGCAGGGTGAAAACTGAAGCTTTCTTT
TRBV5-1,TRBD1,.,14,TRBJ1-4,CASSLDRGAEKLFF,TGCGCCAGCAGCCTTGACAGGGGAGCCGAAAAACTGTTTTTT
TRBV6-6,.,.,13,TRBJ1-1,CASGRQENTEAFF,TGTGCCAGCGGCCGACAGGAGAACACTGAAGCTTTCTTT
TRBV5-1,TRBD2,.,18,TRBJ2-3,CASSAAGTSGTVTGTQYF,TGCGCCAGCAGCGCAGCCGGGACTAGCGGAACCGTCACAGGTACGCAGTATTTT
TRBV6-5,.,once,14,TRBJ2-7,CASIGGRGSGEQYF,TGTGCCAGCATTGGTGGCAGGGGATCTGGCGAGCAGTACTTC
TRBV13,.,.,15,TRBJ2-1,CASSLVASSYNEQFF,TGTGCCAGCAGCTTAGTCGCGTCCTCCTACAATGAGCAGTTCTTC
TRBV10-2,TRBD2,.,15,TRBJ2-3,CASALLSGGTDTQYF,TGCGCCAGCGCACTCCTTAGCGGGGGCACAGATACGCAGTATTTT
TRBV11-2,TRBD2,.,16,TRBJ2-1,CASSLEALAGVAGQFF,TGTGCCAGCAGCTTAGAAGCACTAGCGGGAGTAGCGGGGCAGTTCTTC
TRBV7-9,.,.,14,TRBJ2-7,CASSGTGDSYEQYF,TGTGCCAGCAGCGGGACTGGAGACTCCTACGAGCAGTACTTC
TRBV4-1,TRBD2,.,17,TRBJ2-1,CASSQGGLASTYNEQFF,TGCGCCAGCAGCCAAGGCGGACTAGCGTCGACCTACAATGAGCAGTTCTTC
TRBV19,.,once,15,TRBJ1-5,CASSHPDSDYQPQHF,TGTGCCAGTAGTCACCCGGACAGTGATTATCAGCCCCAGCATTTT
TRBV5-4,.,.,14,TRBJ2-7,CASSLVGGSDEQYF,TGTGCCAGCAGCTTGGTTGGGGGGTCAGACGAGCAGTACTTC